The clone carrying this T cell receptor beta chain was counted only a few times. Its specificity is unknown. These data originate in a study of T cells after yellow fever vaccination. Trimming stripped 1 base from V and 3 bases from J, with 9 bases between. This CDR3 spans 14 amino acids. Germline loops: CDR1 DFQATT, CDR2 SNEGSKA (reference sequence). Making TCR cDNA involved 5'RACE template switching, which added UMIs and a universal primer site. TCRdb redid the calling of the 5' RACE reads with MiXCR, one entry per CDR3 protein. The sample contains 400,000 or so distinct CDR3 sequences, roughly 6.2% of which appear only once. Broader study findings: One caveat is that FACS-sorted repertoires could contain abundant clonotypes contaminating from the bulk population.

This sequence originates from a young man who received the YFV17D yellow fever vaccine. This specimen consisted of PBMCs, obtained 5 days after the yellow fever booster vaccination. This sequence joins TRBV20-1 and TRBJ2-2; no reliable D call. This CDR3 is CSARGPRDTGELFF. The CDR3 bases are TGCAGTGCTAGAGGACCCCGAGACACCGGGGAGCTGTTTTTT.